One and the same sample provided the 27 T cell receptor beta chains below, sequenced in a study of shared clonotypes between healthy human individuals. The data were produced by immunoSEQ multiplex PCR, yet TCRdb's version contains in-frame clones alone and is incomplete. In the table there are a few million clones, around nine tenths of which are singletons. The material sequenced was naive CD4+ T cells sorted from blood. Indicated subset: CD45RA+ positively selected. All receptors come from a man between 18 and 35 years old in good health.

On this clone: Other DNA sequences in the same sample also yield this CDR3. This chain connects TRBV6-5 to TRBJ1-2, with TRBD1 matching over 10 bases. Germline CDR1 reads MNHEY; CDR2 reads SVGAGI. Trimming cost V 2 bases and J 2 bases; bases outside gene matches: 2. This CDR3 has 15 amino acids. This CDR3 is CASSYPGQGNYGYTF. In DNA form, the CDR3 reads TGTGCCAGCAGTTACCCGGGACAGGGGAACTATGGCTACACCTTC.

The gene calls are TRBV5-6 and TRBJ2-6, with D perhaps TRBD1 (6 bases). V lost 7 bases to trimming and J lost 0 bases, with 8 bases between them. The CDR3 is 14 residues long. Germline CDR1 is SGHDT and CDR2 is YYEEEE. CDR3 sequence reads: CASQTGSGANVLTF. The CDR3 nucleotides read TGTGCCAGCCAGACAGGCTCTGGGGCCAACGTCCTGACTTTC.

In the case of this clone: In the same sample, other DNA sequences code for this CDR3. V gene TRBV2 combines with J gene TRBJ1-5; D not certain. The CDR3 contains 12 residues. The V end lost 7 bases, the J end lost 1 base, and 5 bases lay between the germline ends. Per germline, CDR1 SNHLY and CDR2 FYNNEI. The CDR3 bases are TGTGCCAGCAAAAGAAGCAATCAGCCCCAGCATTTT. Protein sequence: CASKRSNQPQHF.

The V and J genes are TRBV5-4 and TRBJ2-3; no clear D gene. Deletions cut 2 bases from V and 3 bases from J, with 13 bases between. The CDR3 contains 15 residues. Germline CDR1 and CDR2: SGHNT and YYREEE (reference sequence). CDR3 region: CASSFSPEKTDTQYF. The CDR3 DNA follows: TGTGCCAGCAGCTTCAGTCCTGAGAAGACAGATACGCAGTATTTT.

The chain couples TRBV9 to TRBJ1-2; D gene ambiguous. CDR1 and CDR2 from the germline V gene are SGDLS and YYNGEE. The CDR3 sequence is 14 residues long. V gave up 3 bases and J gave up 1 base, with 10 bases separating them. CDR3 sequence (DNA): TGTGCCAGCAGCGCCCGCGAAAATAACTATGGCTACACCTTC. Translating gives CASSARENNYGYTF. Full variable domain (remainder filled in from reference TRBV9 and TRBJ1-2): DSGVTQTPKHLITATGQRVTLRCSPRSGDLSVYWYQQSLDQGLQFLIQYYNGEERAKGNILERFSAQQFPDLHSELNLSSLELGDSALYFCASSARENNYGYTFGSGTRLTVV.

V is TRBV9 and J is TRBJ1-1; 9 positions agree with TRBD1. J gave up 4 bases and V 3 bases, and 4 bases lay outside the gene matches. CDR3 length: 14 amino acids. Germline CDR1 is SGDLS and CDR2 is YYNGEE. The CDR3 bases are TGTGCCAGCAGCGGGTCGACAGGGGGCACTGAAGCTTTCTTT. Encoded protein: CASSGSTGGTEAFF.

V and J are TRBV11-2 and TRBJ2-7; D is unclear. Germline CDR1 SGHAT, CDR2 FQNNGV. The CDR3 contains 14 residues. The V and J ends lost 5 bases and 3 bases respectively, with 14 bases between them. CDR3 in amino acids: CASSPPAASYEQYF. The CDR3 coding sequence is TGTGCCAGCAGCCCCCCGGCAGCCAGCTACGAGCAGTACTTC.

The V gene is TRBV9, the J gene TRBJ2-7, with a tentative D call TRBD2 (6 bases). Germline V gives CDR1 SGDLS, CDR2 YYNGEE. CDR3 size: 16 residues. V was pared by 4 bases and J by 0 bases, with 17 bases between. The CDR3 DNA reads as TGTGCCAGCAGCCCCTCCGTCTTGGAGGGCTCCTACGAGCAGTACTTC. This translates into CASSPSVLEGSYEQYF.

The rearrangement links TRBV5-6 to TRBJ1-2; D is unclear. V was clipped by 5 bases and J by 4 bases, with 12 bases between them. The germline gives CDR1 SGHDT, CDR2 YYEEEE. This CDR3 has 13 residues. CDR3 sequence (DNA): TGTGCCAGCAGTTCGACCCGTCTCTATGGCTACACCTTC. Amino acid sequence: CASSSTRLYGYTF.

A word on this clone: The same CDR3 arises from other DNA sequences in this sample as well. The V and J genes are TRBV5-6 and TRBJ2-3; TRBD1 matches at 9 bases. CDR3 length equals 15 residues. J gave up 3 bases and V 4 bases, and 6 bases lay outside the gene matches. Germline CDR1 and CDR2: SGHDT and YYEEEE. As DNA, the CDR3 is TGTGCCAGCAGCCCGGACAGGGGTAGGACAGATACGCAGTATTTT. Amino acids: CASSPDRGRTDTQYF. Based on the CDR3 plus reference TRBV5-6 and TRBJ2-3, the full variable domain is DAGVTQSPTHLIKTRGQQVTLRCSPKSGHDTVSWYQQALGQGPQFIFQYYEEEERQRGNFPDRFSGHQFPNYSSELNVNALLLGDSALYLCASSPDRGRTDTQYFGPGTRLTVL.

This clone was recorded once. The CDR3 DNA sequence: TGCGCCAGCAGCAGTGCCGGGGAGAACTATGGCTACACCTTC. Its translation: CASSSAGENYGYTF. J is TRBJ1-2 and V is TRBV5-1, with D hard to call. With 4 bases removed from V and 2 bases from J, the gap between germline ends came to 12 bases. From germline, CDR1 is SGHRS and CDR2 YFSETQ. The CDR3 is 14 amino acids.

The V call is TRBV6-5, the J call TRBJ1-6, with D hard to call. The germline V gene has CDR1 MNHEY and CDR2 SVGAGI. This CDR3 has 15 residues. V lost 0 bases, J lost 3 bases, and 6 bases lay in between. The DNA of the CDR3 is TGTGCCAGCAGTTACTCACAGAACTATAATTCACCCCTCCACTTT. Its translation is CASSYSQNYNSPLHF.

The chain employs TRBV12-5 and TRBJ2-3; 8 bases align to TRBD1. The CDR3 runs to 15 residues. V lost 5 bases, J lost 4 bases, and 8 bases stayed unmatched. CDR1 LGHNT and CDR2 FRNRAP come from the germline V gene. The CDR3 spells CASGMGQELSDTQYF. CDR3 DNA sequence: TGTGCTAGTGGTATGGGACAGGAGCTATCAGATACGCAGTATTTT.

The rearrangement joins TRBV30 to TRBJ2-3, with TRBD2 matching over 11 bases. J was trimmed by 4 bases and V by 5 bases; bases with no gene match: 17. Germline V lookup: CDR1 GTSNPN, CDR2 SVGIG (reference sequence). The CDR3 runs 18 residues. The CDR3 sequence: CAWHDEVAGGPMSDTQYF. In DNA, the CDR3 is TGTGCCTGGCACGATGAAGTAGCGGGAGGGCCCATGTCAGATACGCAGTATTTT.

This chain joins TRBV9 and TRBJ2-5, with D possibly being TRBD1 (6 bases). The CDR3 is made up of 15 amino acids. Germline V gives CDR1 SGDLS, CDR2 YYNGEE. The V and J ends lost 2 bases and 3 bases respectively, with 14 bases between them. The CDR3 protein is CASSVGGQPEETQYF. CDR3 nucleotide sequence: TGTGCCAGCAGCGTTGGAGGACAGCCCGAAGAGACCCAGTACTTC.

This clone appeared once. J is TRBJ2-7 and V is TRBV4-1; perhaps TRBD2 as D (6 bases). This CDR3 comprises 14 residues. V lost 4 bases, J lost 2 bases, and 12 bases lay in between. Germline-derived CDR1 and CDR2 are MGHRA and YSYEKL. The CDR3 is CASSRPTRTYEQYF. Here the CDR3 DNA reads TGCGCCAGCAGCCGCCCGACTAGGACCTACGAGCAGTACTTC.

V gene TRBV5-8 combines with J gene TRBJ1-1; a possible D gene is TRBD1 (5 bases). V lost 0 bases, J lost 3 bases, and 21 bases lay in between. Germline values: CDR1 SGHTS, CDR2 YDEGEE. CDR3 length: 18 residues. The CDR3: CASSLAHYFWGHYTEAFF. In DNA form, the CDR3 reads TGTGCCAGCAGCTTGGCGCACTACTTTTGGGGCCATTACACTGAAGCTTTCTTT. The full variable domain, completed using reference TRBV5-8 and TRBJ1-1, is EAGVTQSPTHLIKTRGQQATLRCSPISGHTSVYWYQQALGLGLQFLLWYDEGEERNRGNFPPRFSGRQFPNYSSELNVNALELEDSALYLCASSLAHYFWGHYTEAFFGQGTRLTVV.

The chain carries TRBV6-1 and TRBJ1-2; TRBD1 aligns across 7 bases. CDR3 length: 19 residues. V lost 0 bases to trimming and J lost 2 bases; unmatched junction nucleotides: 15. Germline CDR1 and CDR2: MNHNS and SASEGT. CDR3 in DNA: TGTGCCAGCAGTGAAGCCTATCGACAGGGACCCATTCAAAACTATGGCTACACCTTC. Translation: CASSEAYRQGPIQNYGYTF.

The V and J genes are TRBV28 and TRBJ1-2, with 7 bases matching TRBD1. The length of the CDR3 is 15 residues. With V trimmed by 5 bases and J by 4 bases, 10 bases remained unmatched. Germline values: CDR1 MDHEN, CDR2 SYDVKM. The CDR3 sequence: CASSGRDRFFYGYTF. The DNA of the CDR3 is TGTGCCAGCAGTGGCCGGGACAGATTTTTCTATGGCTACACCTTC.

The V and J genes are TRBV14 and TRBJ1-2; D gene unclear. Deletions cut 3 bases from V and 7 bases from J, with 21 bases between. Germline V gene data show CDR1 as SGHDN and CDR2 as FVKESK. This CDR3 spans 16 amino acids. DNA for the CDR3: TGTGCCAGCAGCCAGAATATCGGAATAACTGGCCCTGGCTACACCTTC. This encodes CASSQNIGITGPGYTF.

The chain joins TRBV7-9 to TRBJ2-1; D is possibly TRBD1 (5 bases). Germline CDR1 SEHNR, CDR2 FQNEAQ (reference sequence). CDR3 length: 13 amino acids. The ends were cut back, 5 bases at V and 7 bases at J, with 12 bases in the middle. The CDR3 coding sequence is TGTGCCAGCAGCCTTGACAGCCAAAATGAGCAGTTCTTC. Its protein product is CASSLDSQNEQFF.

CDR3 protein: CASSRGQGTNQPQHF. CDR3 bases: TGTGCCAGCAGCCGGGGGCAGGGGACGAATCAGCCCCAGCATTTT. This chain connects TRBV16 to TRBJ1-5; D possibly corresponds to TRBD1 (6 bases). CDR3 length: 15 residues. The germline V gene has CDR1 KGHSY and CDR2 FQNENV. Trimming pared 4 bases from V and 4 bases from J, leaving 14 bases between. The whole variable domain, filled in from reference TRBV16 and TRBJ1-5, reads GEEVAQTPKHLVRGEGQKAKLYCAPIKGHSYVFWYQQVLKNEFKFLISFQNENVFDETGMPKERFSAKCLPNSPCSLEIQATKLEDSAVYFCASSRGQGTNQPQHFGDGTRLSIL.

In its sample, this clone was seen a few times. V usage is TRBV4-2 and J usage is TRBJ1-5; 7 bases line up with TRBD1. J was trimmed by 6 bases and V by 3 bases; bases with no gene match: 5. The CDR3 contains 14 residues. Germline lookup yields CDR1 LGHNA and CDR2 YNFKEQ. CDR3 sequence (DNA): TGTGCCAGCAGCCACGGACAGGCGGGTCAGCCCCAGCATTTT. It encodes CASSHGQAGQPQHF.

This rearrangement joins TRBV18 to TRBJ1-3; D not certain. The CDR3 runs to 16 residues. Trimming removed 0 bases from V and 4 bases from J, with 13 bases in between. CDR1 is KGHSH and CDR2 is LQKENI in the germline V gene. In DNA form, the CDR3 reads TGTGCCAGCTCACCACCCGGGAGTGAATCCGGAAACACCATATATTTT. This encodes CASSPPGSESGNTIYF.

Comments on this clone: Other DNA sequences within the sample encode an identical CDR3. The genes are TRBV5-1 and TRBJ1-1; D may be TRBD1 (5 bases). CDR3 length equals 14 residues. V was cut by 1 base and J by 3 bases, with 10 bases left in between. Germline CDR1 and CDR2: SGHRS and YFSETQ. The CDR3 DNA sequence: TGCGCCAGCAGCTTGCTGGGGGGAGACACTGAAGCTTTCTTT. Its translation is CASSLLGGDTEAFF.

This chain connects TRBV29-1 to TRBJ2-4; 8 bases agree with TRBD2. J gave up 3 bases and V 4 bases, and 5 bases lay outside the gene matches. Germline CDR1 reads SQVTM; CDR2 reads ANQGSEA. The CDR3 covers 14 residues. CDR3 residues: CSVVGREGKNIQYF. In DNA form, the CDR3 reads TGCAGCGTTGTCGGGAGGGAGGGCAAAAACATTCAGTACTTC.

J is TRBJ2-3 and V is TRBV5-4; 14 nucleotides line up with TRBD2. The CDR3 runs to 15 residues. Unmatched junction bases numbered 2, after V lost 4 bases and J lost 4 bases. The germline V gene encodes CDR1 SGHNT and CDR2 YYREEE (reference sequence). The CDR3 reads CASSQGLAGADTQYF. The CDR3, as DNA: TGTGCCAGCAGCCAGGGACTAGCGGGGGCAGATACGCAGTATTTT.